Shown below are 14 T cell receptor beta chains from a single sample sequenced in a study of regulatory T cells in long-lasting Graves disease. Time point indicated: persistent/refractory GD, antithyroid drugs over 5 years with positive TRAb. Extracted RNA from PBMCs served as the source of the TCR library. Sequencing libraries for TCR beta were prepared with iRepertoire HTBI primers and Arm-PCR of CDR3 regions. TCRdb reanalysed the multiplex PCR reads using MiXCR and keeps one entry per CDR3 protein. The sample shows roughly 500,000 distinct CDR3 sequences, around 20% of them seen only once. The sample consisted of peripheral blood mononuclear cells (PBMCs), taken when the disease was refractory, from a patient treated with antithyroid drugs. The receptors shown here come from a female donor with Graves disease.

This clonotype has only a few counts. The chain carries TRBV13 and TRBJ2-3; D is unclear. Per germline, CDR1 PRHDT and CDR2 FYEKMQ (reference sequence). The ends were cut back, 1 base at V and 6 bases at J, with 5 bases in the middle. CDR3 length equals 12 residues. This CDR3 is CASSLEADTQYF. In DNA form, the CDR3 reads TGTGCCAGCAGCTTAGAAGCTGATACGCAGTATTTT.

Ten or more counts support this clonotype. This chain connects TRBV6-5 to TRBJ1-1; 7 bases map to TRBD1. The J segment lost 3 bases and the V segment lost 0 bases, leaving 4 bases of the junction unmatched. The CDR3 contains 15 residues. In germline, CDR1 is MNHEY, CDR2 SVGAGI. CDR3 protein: CASSYSSQGDTEAFF. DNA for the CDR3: TGTGCCAGCAGTTACTCTTCCCAGGGGGACACTGAAGCTTTCTTT.

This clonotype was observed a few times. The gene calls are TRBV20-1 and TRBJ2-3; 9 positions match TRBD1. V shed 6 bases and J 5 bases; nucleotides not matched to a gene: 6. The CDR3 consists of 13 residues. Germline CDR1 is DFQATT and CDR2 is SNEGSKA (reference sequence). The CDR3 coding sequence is TGCAGTGCCCATCACAGGGGGCTAGATACGCAGTATTTT. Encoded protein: CSAHHRGLDTQYF.

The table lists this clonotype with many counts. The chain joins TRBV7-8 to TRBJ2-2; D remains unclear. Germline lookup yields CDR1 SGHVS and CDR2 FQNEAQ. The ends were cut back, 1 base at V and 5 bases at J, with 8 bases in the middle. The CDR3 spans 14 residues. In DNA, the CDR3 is TGTGCCAGCAGCTTAGTCCTCCCGACCGGGGAGCTGTTTTTT. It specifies CASSLVLPTGELFF.

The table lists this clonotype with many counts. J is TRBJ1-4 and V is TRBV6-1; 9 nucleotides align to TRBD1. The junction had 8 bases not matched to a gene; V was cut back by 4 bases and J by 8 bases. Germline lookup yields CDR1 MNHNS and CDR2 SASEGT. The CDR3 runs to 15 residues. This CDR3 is CASSAWGQGGEKLFF. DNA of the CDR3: TGTGCCAGCAGTGCGTGGGGACAGGGAGGGGAAAAACTGTTTTTT.

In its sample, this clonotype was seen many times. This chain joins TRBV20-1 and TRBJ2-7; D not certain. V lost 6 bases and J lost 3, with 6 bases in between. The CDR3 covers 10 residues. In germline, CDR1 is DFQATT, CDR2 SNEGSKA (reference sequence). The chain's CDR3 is CSARDYEQYF. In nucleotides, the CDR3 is TGCAGTGCGCGAGACTACGAGCAGTACTTC.

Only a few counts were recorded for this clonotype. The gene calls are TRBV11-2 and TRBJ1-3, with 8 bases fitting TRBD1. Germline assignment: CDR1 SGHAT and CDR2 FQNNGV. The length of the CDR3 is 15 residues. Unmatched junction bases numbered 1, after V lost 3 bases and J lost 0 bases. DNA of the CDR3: TGTGCCAGCAGCTTCGACAGGGGCTCTGGAAACACCATATATTTT. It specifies CASSFDRGSGNTIYF.

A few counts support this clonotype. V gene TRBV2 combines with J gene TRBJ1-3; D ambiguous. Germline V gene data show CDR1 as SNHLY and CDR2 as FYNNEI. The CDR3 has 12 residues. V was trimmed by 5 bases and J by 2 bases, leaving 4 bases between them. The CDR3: CASSTPGNTIYF. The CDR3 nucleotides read TGTGCCAGCAGTACCCCTGGAAACACCATATATTTT.

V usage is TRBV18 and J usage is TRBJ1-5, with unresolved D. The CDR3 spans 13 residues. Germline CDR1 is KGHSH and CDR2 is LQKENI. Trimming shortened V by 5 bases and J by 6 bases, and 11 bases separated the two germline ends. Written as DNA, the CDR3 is TGTGCCAGCTCAAACACTGGCGGTCAGCCCCAGCATTTT. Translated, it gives CASSNTGGQPQHF.

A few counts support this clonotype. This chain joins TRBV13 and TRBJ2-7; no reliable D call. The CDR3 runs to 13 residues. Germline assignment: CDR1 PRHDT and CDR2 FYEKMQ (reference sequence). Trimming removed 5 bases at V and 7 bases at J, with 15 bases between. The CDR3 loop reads CASSPPHSLEQYF. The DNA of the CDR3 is TGTGCCAGCAGCCCCCCTCATTCGTTGGAGCAGTACTTC.

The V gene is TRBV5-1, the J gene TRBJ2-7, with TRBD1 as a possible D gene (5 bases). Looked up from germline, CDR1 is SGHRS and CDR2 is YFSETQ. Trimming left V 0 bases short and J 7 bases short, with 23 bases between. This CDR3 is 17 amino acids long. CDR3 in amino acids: CASSLGGYRSSAGEQYF. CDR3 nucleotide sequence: TGCGCCAGCAGCTTGGGAGGATACAGGTCCTCGGCAGGGGAGCAGTACTTC.

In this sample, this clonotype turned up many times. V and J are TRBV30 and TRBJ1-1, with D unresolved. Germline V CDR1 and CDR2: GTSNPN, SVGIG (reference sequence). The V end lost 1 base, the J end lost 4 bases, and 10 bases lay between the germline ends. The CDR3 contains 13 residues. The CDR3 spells CAWSDSGRTEAFF. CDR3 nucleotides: TGTGCCTGGAGTGATTCCGGACGCACTGAAGCTTTCTTT. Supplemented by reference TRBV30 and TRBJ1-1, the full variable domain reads SQTIHQWPATLVQPVGSPLSLECTVEGTSNPNLYWYRQAAGRGLQLLFYSVGIGQISSEVPQNLSASRPQDRQFILSSKKLLLSDSGFYLCAWSDSGRTEAFFGQGTRLTVV.

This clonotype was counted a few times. The CDR3 nucleotides are TGTGCCAGCAGTCGAGATGTGAACACTGAAGCTTTCTTT. Protein sequence: CASSRDVNTEAFF. This chain uses TRBV6-1 with TRBJ1-1; D is unresolved. The germline CDR1 and CDR2 sequences are MNHNS and SASEGT. V was trimmed by 5 bases and J by 0 bases, leaving 7 bases between them. CDR3 length: 13 amino acids.

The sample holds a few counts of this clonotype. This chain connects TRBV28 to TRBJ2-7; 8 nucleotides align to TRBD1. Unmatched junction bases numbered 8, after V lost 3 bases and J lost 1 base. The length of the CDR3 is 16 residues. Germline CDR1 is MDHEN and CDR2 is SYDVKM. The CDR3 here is CASSLTGTGFSYEQYF. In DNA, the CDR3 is TGTGCCAGCAGTTTGACTGGGACAGGCTTTTCCTACGAGCAGTACTTC.